Below, 28 T cell receptor beta chains from the same sample are listed, as sequenced in a study of blood T cell repertoires in COVID-19. Here immunoSEQ multiplex PCR was the method, and the copy in TCRdb shows in-frame clones only, minus some. The sample shows approximately 300,000 clones, about 85% of them seen only once. Material: PBMCs or T cells enriched from blood (not recorded which). The receptors come from a woman in her 30s who had recovered from COVID-19.

The chain links TRBV11-2 to TRBJ2-7, with D hard to call. This CDR3 comprises 17 residues. Germline values: CDR1 SGHAT, CDR2 FQNNGV. Trimming removed 7 bases from V and 2 bases from J, with 24 bases in between. CDR3 bases: TGTGCCAGCACCCTAAAGGTCCTCCGAACCAGGCCCTACGAGCAGTACTTC. As protein: CASTLKVLRTRPYEQYF.

This clone was seen once. V is TRBV11-2 and J is TRBJ1-2; D remains unclear. Deletions cut 0 bases from V and 0 bases from J, with 5 bases between. Germline V gene data show CDR1 as SGHAT and CDR2 as FQNNGV. The CDR3 has 14 amino acids. CDR3 nucleotide sequence: TGTGCCAGCAGCTTAGACACGGCTAACTATGGCTACACCTTC. It encodes CASSLDTANYGYTF.

The CDR3, as DNA: TGTGCCAGCAGCTTAGTGTTGCCAGTGAACACTGAAGCTTTCTTT. This gives the protein CASSLVLPVNTEAFF. The gene calls are TRBV7-9 and TRBJ1-1, with no clear D. The CDR3 contains 15 residues. Trimming left V 1 base short and J 0 bases short, with 9 bases between. Per the germline V gene, CDR1 is SEHNR and CDR2 is FQNEAQ (reference sequence).

This clone was seen only once. The chain has TRBV9 and TRBJ1-6, with 9 bases lining up with TRBD1. The CDR3 sequence is 15 residues long. Germline V lookup: CDR1 SGDLS, CDR2 YYNGEE. V shed 4 bases, J shed 10 bases, and the junction held 9 bases outside the gene matches. CDR3 residues: CASSFQDRGGSPLHF. The CDR3 nucleotides are TGTGCCAGCAGCTTCCAGGACAGGGGCGGATCACCCCTCCACTTT.

This rearrangement joins TRBV19 to TRBJ2-1, with D perhaps matching TRBD2 (5 bases). V was trimmed by 3 bases and J by 6 bases, leaving 15 bases between them. Germline assignment: CDR1 LNHDA and CDR2 SQIVND (reference sequence). There are 15 residues in the CDR3. The CDR3, as DNA: TGTGCCAGTAGTATTCCCGGGGTCCGAACCAATGAGCAGTTCTTC. As protein: CASSIPGVRTNEQFF. The variable domain in full, completed from reference TRBV19 and TRBJ2-1, reads DGGITQSPKYLFRKEGQNVTLSCEQNLNHDAMYWYRQDPGQGLRLIYYSQIVNDFQKGDIAEGYSVSREKKESFPLTVTSAQKNPTAFYLCASSIPGVRTNEQFFGPGTRLTVL.

This clone was seen more than once but under ten times. The chain couples TRBV5-1 to TRBJ1-1; 11 bases are shared with TRBD1. V trimming: 4 bases; J trimming: 4 bases; junction bases outside the gene matches: 12. CDR1 SGHRS and CDR2 YFSETQ come from the germline V gene. This CDR3 region has 17 residues. The CDR3 is CASSLDGQGAIGTEAFF. The CDR3 DNA sequence: TGCGCCAGCAGCCTGGACGGACAGGGGGCGATCGGCACTGAAGCTTTCTTT. Using reference TRBV5-1 and TRBJ1-1 for the parts outside the CDR3, the full variable domain is KAGVTQTPRYLIKTRGQQVTLSCSPISGHRSVSWYQQTPGQGLQFLFEYFSETQRNKGNFPGRFSGRQFSNSRSEMNVSTLELGDSALYLCASSLDGQGAIGTEAFFGQGTRLTVV.

This chain uses TRBV4-1 with TRBJ1-1; 7 bases match TRBD1. The length of the CDR3 is 18 residues. J gave up 0 bases and V 0 bases, and 10 bases lay outside the gene matches. Per germline, CDR1 MGHRA and CDR2 YSYEKL. The CDR3 DNA is TGCGCCAGCAGCCAAGATCCAGAGGGGGCAGGCGTGAACACTGAAGCTTTCTTT. Its protein product is CASSQDPEGAGVNTEAFF.

The J gene is TRBJ2-6, the V gene TRBV11-2; D remains ambiguous. The CDR3 is 16 amino acids. The ends were cut back, 5 bases at V and 1 base at J, with 12 bases in the middle. CDR1 SGHAT and CDR2 FQNNGV come from the germline V gene. The CDR3 DNA sequence: TGTGCCAGCAGCCCAACCCCCGGGTCTGGGGCCAACGTCCTGACTTTC. Translation gives CASSPTPGSGANVLTF.

This rearrangement joins TRBV6-2 or TRBV6-3 to TRBJ1-1, with no clear D. This CDR3 has 14 residues. Germline assignment: CDR1 MNHEY and CDR2 SVGEGT. V was shortened by 4 bases and J by 2 bases, with 11 bases between the two germline ends. The CDR3 DNA sequence: TGTGCCAGCAGTTTATCTCTACGCAACACTGAAGCTTTCTTT. This codes for CASSLSLRNTEAFF.

The V call is TRBV14, the J call TRBJ1-5; a possible D gene is TRBD1 (5 bases). Germline-derived CDR1 and CDR2 are SGHDN and FVKESK. V lost 4 bases to trimming and J lost 7 bases, with 11 bases between them. The CDR3 runs 13 residues. As DNA, the CDR3 is TGTGCCAGCAGCCCGGGGCGGGACCAGCCCCAGCATTTT. It translates to CASSPGRDQPQHF. The full variable domain, in which reference TRBV14 and TRBJ1-5 provide the parts outside the CDR3, is EAGVTQFPSHSVIEKGQTVTLRCDPISGHDNLYWYRRVMGKEIKFLLHFVKESKQDESGMPNNRFLAERTGGTYSTLKVQPAELEDSGVYFCASSPGRDQPQHFGDGTRLSIL.

This rearrangement joins TRBV2 to TRBJ1-2; 8 bases are a match to TRBD1. Germline V CDR1 and CDR2: SNHLY, FYNNEI. There are 13 residues in the CDR3. Germline trimming cut 9 bases from V and 5 bases from J; bases unmatched to any gene: 8. CDR3 DNA sequence: TGTGCCAGTCAAGACAGGGGAAAATATGGCTACACCTTC. Translation: CASQDRGKYGYTF. The variable domain in full, completed from reference TRBV2 and TRBJ1-2, reads EPEVTQTPSHQVTQMGQEVILRCVPISNHLYFYWYRQILGQKVEFLVSFYNNEISEKSEIFDDQFSVERPDGSNFTLKIRSTKLEDSAMYFCASQDRGKYGYTFGSGTRLTVV.

A few counts support this clone. The chain carries TRBV5-1 and TRBJ1-4; D may be TRBD1 (6 bases). V lost 3 bases and J lost 8, with 17 bases in between. The CDR3 is 15 residues long. CDR1 and CDR2 (germline): SGHRS, YFSETQ. CDR3 bases: TGCGCCAGCAGCTCTACAGGGTGGGTTCGGGAAAAACTGTTTTTT. Translation: CASSSTGWVREKLFF.

This chain connects TRBV30 to TRBJ1-2, with TRBD1 identical over 9 bases. J gave up 5 bases and V 1 base, and 2 bases lay outside the gene matches. The CDR3 contains 13 residues. CDR1 is GTSNPN and CDR2 is SVGIG in the germline V gene (reference sequence). The CDR3: CAWSETGGYGYTF. For the CDR3, the DNA is TGTGCCTGGAGTGAGACAGGGGGATATGGCTACACCTTC. The full variable domain, with the rest looked up from reference TRBV30 and TRBJ1-2, is SQTIHQWPATLVQPVGSPLSLECTVEGTSNPNLYWYRQAAGRGLQLLFYSVGIGQISSEVPQNLSASRPQDRQFILSSKKLLLSDSGFYLCAWSETGGYGYTFGSGTRLTVV.

The V gene is TRBV6-5, the J gene TRBJ1-3; 7 bases agree with TRBD1. After removal of 4 bases from V and 4 bases from J, the junction contained 1 base not matched to a gene. The germline CDR1 and CDR2 sequences are MNHEY and SVGAGI. This CDR3 contains 13 residues. The chain's CDR3 is CASSWDSGNTIYF. CDR3 DNA sequence: TGTGCCAGCAGTTGGGACAGCGGAAACACCATATATTTT.

This sequence joins TRBV5-5 and TRBJ2-1; the D gene is possibly TRBD2 (7 bases). Germline values: CDR1 SGHKS, CDR2 YYEKEE (reference sequence). The CDR3 spans 19 residues. The V gene lost 4 bases and the J gene lost 1 base, with 24 bases spanning the gap. In DNA, the CDR3 is TGTGCCAGCAGCGTGGGCGGGGGCTCCCTAGCGGAATCCTACAATGAGCAGTTCTTC. This translates into CASSVGGGSLAESYNEQFF.

The chain combines TRBV30 with TRBJ1-5; a weak D match, TRBD1 (5 bases). Germline V gene data show CDR1 as GTSNPN and CDR2 as SVGIG (reference sequence). The ends were cut back, 7 bases at V and 5 bases at J, with 18 bases in the middle. The CDR3 length is 14 residues. The CDR3 reads CAYSSWGFDQPQHF. CDR3 coding DNA: TGTGCCTACTCCTCCTGGGGCTTCGATCAGCCCCAGCATTTT.

V and J are TRBV7-9 and TRBJ1-5, with TRBD1 identical over 7 bases. V shed 2 bases and J 2 bases; nucleotides not matched to a gene: 6. Germline V lookup: CDR1 SEHNR, CDR2 FQNEAQ (reference sequence). CDR3 length equals 16 residues. The CDR3 sequence: CASSLYTGVGNQPQHF. For the CDR3, the DNA is TGTGCCAGCAGCTTATACACAGGGGTGGGCAATCAGCCCCAGCATTTT.

The sample holds one count of this clone. The rearrangement uses TRBV30 and TRBJ1-4; possible D gene TRBD1, 6 bases. This CDR3 contains 13 residues. In germline, CDR1 is GTSNPN, CDR2 SVGIG (reference sequence). V was trimmed by 3 bases and J by 4 bases, leaving 9 bases between them. CDR3 bases: TGTGCCTGGAGCCGAGGGGGTAATGAAAAACTGTTTTTT. Translated, it gives CAWSRGGNEKLFF.

The rearrangement uses TRBV2 and TRBJ1-5; D gene ambiguous. The CDR3 extends over 14 amino acids. V dropped 3 bases and J dropped 3 bases, with 9 bases sitting between them. The V gene's germline CDR1 is SNHLY and CDR2 FYNNEI. CDR3 in DNA: TGTGCCAGCAGTGAGGTCACGGTCAATCAGCCCCAGCATTTT. Its protein is CASSEVTVNQPQHF.

This rearrangement joins TRBV5-3 to TRBJ1-5, with TRBD1 identical over 7 bases. TRBV5-3 is an ORF; its function is uncertain. V gave up 2 bases and J gave up 4 bases; unmatched junction bases: 3. The CDR3 loop spans 14 amino acids. The CDR3 DNA is TGTGCCAGAAGCTTTAGACAGGGTAATCAGCCCCAGCATTTT. This sequence encodes CARSFRQGNQPQHF.

The CDR3 DNA reads as TGTGCCAGCAGCTCCCGGGACAGGGGGTACGAGCAGTACTTC. It specifies CASSSRDRGYEQYF. V is TRBV14 and J is TRBJ2-7, with 11 bases lining up with TRBD1. CDR3 length equals 14 residues. The V and J ends lost 5 bases and 4 bases, in that order; junction bases with no gene match: 4. Germline assignment: CDR1 SGHDN and CDR2 FVKESK.

The V call is TRBV6-2 or TRBV6-3, the J call TRBJ1-2, with D perhaps matching TRBD1 (6 bases). V lost 6 bases to trimming and J lost 4 bases, with 15 bases between them. CDR3 length: 14 residues. The germline V gene has CDR1 MNHEY and CDR2 SVGEGT. The CDR3 coding sequence is TGTGCCAGCAGCTCAGGGGAGTTCGGCTATGGCTACACCTTC. Protein: CASSSGEFGYGYTF.

The V gene is TRBV9, the J gene TRBJ1-1, with D hard to call. V was cut by 4 bases and J by 5 bases, with 12 bases left in between. In germline, CDR1 is SGDLS, CDR2 YYNGEE. This CDR3 has 13 residues. The CDR3 DNA follows: TGTGCCAGCAGCATCCGAGGTGGGACTGAAGCTTTCTTT. Translated: CASSIRGGTEAFF.

This chain uses TRBV14 with TRBJ2-5; TRBD2 aligns across 9 bases. The CDR3 has 15 residues. CDR1 and CDR2 from the germline V gene are SGHDN and FVKESK. Losses at the gene ends were 2 bases for V and 0 bases for J; bases not matched to a gene: 1. In nucleotides, the CDR3 is TGTGCCAGCAGCCAACGCGGGGGGGACCAAGAGACCCAGTACTTC. This gives the protein CASSQRGGDQETQYF.

The V call is TRBV11-1, the J call TRBJ1-1; unclear D gene. Looked up from germline, CDR1 is SGHAT and CDR2 is FQDESV (reference sequence). The CDR3 sequence is 13 residues long. V was clipped by 2 bases and J by 0 bases, with 4 bases between them. The CDR3 bases are TGTGCCAGCAGCTTATCTCTGAACACTGAAGCTTTCTTT. It encodes CASSLSLNTEAFF.

The rearrangement uses TRBV19 and TRBJ1-1, with 7 nucleotides matching TRBD1. The CDR3 has 14 amino acids. The germline V gene encodes CDR1 LNHDA and CDR2 SQIVND (reference sequence). Trimming cost V 6 bases and J 1 base; bases outside gene matches: 5. The DNA of the CDR3 is TGTGCCAGTAGCTACAGGGGAGGGAACACTGAAGCTTTCTTT. Protein product: CASSYRGGNTEAFF.

The rearrangement uses TRBV18 and TRBJ1-1; D call uncertain. The ends were cut back, 2 bases at V and 0 bases at J, with 4 bases in the middle. The germline CDR1 and CDR2 sequences are KGHSH and LQKENI. This CDR3 is 13 amino acids long. CDR3 region: CASSPEVNTEAFF. The CDR3 nucleotides are TGTGCCAGCTCACCAGAGGTGAACACTGAAGCTTTCTTT.

This chain connects TRBV2 to TRBJ2-2; 10 positions agree with TRBD1. V was pared by 4 bases and J by 4 bases, with 6 bases of the junction left unmatched. CDR1 and CDR2 from the germline V gene are SNHLY and FYNNEI. There are 16 residues in the CDR3. The CDR3 spells CASSADRGLSTGELFF. The CDR3 bases are TGTGCCAGCAGTGCCGACAGGGGGCTGAGCACCGGGGAGCTGTTTTTT.